This T cell receptor (beta chain) came from a study of blood T cell repertoires in COVID-19. Background on the study: COVID-19 samples, acute and convalescent, were from the United States, Italy and Spain.

V lost 4 bases and J lost 7, with 5 bases in between. The CDR3 spans 11 residues. Germline CDR1 is LNHNV and CDR2 is YYDKDF (reference sequence). TCRdb's copy holds only in-frame clones and misses some; the assay was immunoSEQ multiplex PCR. The data show 300,000 to 450,000 clones, with about 87% seen just once and 1.9% held by the top ten. Clinical history reported by participants formed the basis on which cohorts were assigned. The specimen was PBMCs or T cells enriched from blood (not recorded which). V and J are TRBV15 and TRBJ2-1; D uncertain. The receptor's source is a man between 35 and 55 years old in a cohort exposed to, infected with or recovered from COVID-19 (not recorded which). CDR3 nucleotide sequence: TGTGCCACCAGCATTCTAAATGAGCAGTTCTTC. This gives the protein CATSILNEQFF.